This passage covers 7 T cell receptor beta chains from one sample sequenced in a study of blood T cell repertoires in COVID-19. Profiled with immunoSEQ multiplex PCR; TCRdb holds only in-frame clones, not every one. The table has 80,000 to 100,000 clones, about nine tenths seen once. Sequencing used peripheral blood. These receptors were taken from a man in his sixties with acute or convalescent COVID-19.

This clone was seen just once. The CDR3 reads CASSYSGQGPYNEQFF. The CDR3 DNA reads as TGTGCCAGCAGTTACTCTGGACAGGGACCCTACAATGAGCAGTTCTTC. The chain couples TRBV6-5 to TRBJ2-1, with 8 bases lining up with TRBD1. The junction had 3 bases not matched to a gene; V was cut back by 0 bases and J by 2 bases. CDR3 length: 16 residues. Germline V gives CDR1 MNHEY, CDR2 SVGAGI.

The rearrangement links TRBV19 to TRBJ2-1, with D possibly being TRBD1 (8 bases). V lost 7 bases and J 6 bases, leaving 13 bases between the germline ends. From germline, CDR1 is LNHDA and CDR2 SQIVND (reference sequence). This CDR3 is built from 13 residues. The CDR3 protein is CASTNRGGNEQFF. DNA of the CDR3: TGTGCCAGTACCAACAGGGGGGGCAATGAGCAGTTCTTC.

The chain uses TRBV19 and TRBJ1-2; D is unclear. Trimming cost V 4 bases and J 1 base, with 7 bases left between them. Germline CDR1 and CDR2: LNHDA and SQIVND (reference sequence). The CDR3 has 13 amino acids. CDR3 sequence: CASSRELNYGYTF. The CDR3 DNA follows: TGTGCCAGTAGTAGGGAGCTTAACTATGGCTACACCTTC.

V is TRBV5-1 and J is TRBJ2-1; 11 nucleotides match TRBD2. V lost 4 bases and J lost 4; bases outside the gene matches: 4. This CDR3 spans 15 amino acids. CDR1 SGHRS and CDR2 YFSETQ come from the germline V gene. The CDR3, as DNA: TGCGCCAGCAGCCTACTAGCGGGAGCGTACAATGAGCAGTTCTTC. This sequence encodes CASSLLAGAYNEQFF. The full variable domain, its missing parts supplied by reference TRBV5-1 and TRBJ2-1, is KAGVTQTPRYLIKTRGQQVTLSCSPISGHRSVSWYQQTPGQGLQFLFEYFSETQRNKGNFPGRFSGRQFSNSRSEMNVSTLELGDSALYLCASSLLAGAYNEQFFGPGTRLTVL.

The V call is TRBV11-1, the J call TRBJ1-2, with D unresolved. The CDR3 sequence is 15 residues long. V gave up 4 bases and J gave up 2 bases, with 14 bases separating them. Germline values: CDR1 SGHAT, CDR2 FQDESV (reference sequence). The CDR3 DNA follows: TGTGCCAGCAGCTCAGTCCAACAGTCGAACTATGGCTACACCTTC. Its translation: CASSSVQQSNYGYTF.

The chain recombines TRBV5-1 with TRBJ2-5, with a weak D call TRBD2 (6 bases). The germline V gene encodes CDR1 SGHRS and CDR2 YFSETQ. V was clipped by 4 bases and J by 5 bases, with 12 bases between them. The CDR3 sequence is 13 residues long. The DNA of the CDR3 is TGCGCCAGCAGCGGAGGGGAGTTGGAGACCCAGTACTTC. Protein product: CASSGGELETQYF.

This clone was observed once. The V and J genes are TRBV3-1 (or the pseudogene TRBV3-2) and TRBJ1-1, with TRBD1 as a possible D gene (5 bases). V was shortened by 7 bases and J by 1 base, with 10 bases between the two germline ends. The CDR3 is 13 amino acids. CDR1 LGHDT and CDR2 YNNKEL come from the germline V gene (reference sequence). The CDR3 here is CASKITGNTEAFF. The CDR3 nucleotides are TGTGCCAGCAAGATAACAGGGAACACTGAAGCTTTCTTT.